This T cell receptor beta chain was identified during a study of blood T cell repertoires in COVID-19. Clones were read by immunoSEQ multiplex PCR, and TCRdb kept only the in-frame ones, dropping some. There are about 390,000 clones in the sample; more than 75% occur only once, and roughly a tenth lies in the top ten. Trimming shortened V by 9 bases and J by 4 bases, and 9 bases separated the two germline ends. This CDR3 has 12 residues. Per germline, CDR1 MNHEY and CDR2 SVGAGI. Residents of about two dozen US areas, aged about 18 to 89 years, made up the participants. The sequenced sample consisted of PBMCs or T cells enriched from blood (not recorded which). This chain links TRBV6-5 with TRBJ2-2; D not resolved. The clonotype was recovered from a woman aged 45-65 years who had recovered from COVID-19. CDR3 DNA: TGTGCCAGTCTCCGCGGCACCGGGGAGCTGTTTTTT. Protein product: CASLRGTGELFF.